The 10 T cell receptor beta chains given below trace back to one sample, sequenced in a study of response to subunit inactivated influenza vaccine. One entry per CDR3 protein, called by TCRdb with MiXCR from the RT-PCR reads. The sample holds under 950,000 distinct CDR3 sequences, about 20% seen once. Specimen: PBMCs from blood, collected around 5 days after vaccination. All receptors come from a man in his forties or fifties who received an inactivated influenza vaccine.

The chain employs TRBV7-8 and TRBJ2-7; the D is unclear. This CDR3 comprises 14 residues. CDR1 SGHVS and CDR2 FQNEAQ come from the germline V gene. V lost 1 base and J lost 3, with 10 bases in between. CDR3: CASSLDMAIYEQYF. CDR3 nucleotide sequence: TGTGCCAGCAGCTTAGATATGGCGATCTACGAGCAGTACTTC.

The chain is built from TRBV20-1 and TRBJ2-1; possibly TRBD2 for D (6 bases). Trimming cost V 3 bases and J 2 bases, with 11 bases left between them. Germline V lookup: CDR1 DFQATT, CDR2 SNEGSKA (reference sequence). CDR3 length equals 14 residues. The CDR3 DNA reads TGCAGTGCTAGGGAGGGGAATCCCTACAATGAGCAGTTCTTC. Translated, it gives CSAREGNPYNEQFF.

This chain uses TRBV7-2 with TRBJ1-2, with a tentative D call TRBD1 (6 bases). V lost 3 bases and J lost 4, with 9 bases in between. CDR3 length: 13 residues. CDR1 is SGHTA, CDR2 FQGNSA, per germline. The CDR3 region is CASSLGHGYGYTF. CDR3 nucleotides: TGTGCCAGCAGCTTGGGACACGGCTATGGCTACACCTTC.

In this sample, this clonotype turned up a few times. The chain links TRBV7-8 to TRBJ2-2; D is perhaps TRBD1 or TRBD2 (5 bases each). Between the trimmed V and J ends, which lost 5 bases and 9 bases, there was a span of 19 bases. Germline lookup yields CDR1 SGHVS and CDR2 FQNEAQ. This CDR3 is 15 amino acids long. The CDR3 bases are TGTGCCAGCAGCCTTCGTCGGTTGGGGGTCCGGGAGCTGTTTTTT. The encoded protein is CASSLRRLGVRELFF.

CDR3 bases: TGTGCCAGCAGCCTCCTAGCTCGCAATGAGCAGTTCTTC. Residues: CASSLLARNEQFF. The V gene is TRBV6-2 or TRBV6-3, the J gene TRBJ2-1; D possibly corresponds to TRBD2 (5 bases). Germline V CDR1 and CDR2: MNHEY, SVGEGT. Deletions cut 6 bases from V and 6 bases from J, with 12 bases between. CDR3 length: 13 amino acids.

The sample holds many counts of this clonotype. The chain joins TRBV7-2 to TRBJ2-5; 7 positions match TRBD1. Germline V gives CDR1 SGHTA, CDR2 FQGNSA. Germline trimming cut 2 bases from V and 6 bases from J; bases unmatched to any gene: 15. This CDR3 region has 17 residues. CDR3 coding DNA: TGTGCCAGCAGCTTAAGGCTGGGGGACAGCGCCCTGAAGACCCAGTACTTC. Its protein is CASSLRLGDSALKTQYF. The full variable domain, with the rest looked up from reference TRBV7-2 and TRBJ2-5, is GAGVSQSPSNKVTEKGKDVELRCDPISGHTALYWYRQSLGQGLEFLIYFQGNSAPDKSGLPSDRFSAERTGGSVSTLTIQRTQQEDSAVYLCASSLRLGDSALKTQYFGPGTRLLVL.

The rearrangement uses TRBV20-1 and TRBJ2-2; 7 bases fit TRBD1. Germline values: CDR1 DFQATT, CDR2 SNEGSKA (reference sequence). V shed 0 bases and J 6 bases; nucleotides not matched to a gene: 7. The length of the CDR3 is 15 residues. The CDR3 bases are TGCAGTGCTAGAGAGACAGGGAGACCGTCCGGGGAGCTGTTTTTT. Its protein is CSARETGRPSGELFF.

This clonotype turned up a few times. The chain recombines TRBV12-5 with TRBJ2-1; D remains unclear. In germline, CDR1 is LGHNT, CDR2 FRNRAP. Trimming left V 1 base short and J 0 bases short, with 4 bases between. The CDR3 length is 14 residues. In nucleotides, the CDR3 is TGTGCTAGTGGTTTGGAGATCTCCTACAATGAGCAGTTCTTC. Translating gives CASGLEISYNEQFF.

This clonotype was counted a few times. The gene calls are TRBV7-9 and TRBJ1-1, with unresolved D. CDR1 is SEHNR and CDR2 is FQNEAQ in the germline V gene (reference sequence). The CDR3 sequence is 14 residues long. V was clipped by 3 bases and J by 5 bases, with 13 bases between them. CDR3 in amino acids: CASSFPGVGTEAFF. DNA of the CDR3: TGTGCCAGCAGCTTCCCTGGGGTAGGAACTGAAGCTTTCTTT.

The chain uses TRBV6-5 and TRBJ2-3; the D is unclear. The CDR3 runs to 14 residues. V dropped 0 bases and J dropped 8 bases, with 12 bases sitting between them. CDR1 MNHEY and CDR2 SVGAGI come from the germline V gene. DNA for the CDR3: TGTGCCAGCAGTTACTCCGATCACATGAGTACGCAGTATTTT. It yields the protein CASSYSDHMSTQYF.